The 24 T cell receptor beta chains below were found in one sample sequenced in a study of T cell repertoires in cytomegalovirus infection. Each CDR3 protein is one row after TCRdb ran MiXCR on the reads. The sample has roughly 320,000 distinct CDR3 sequences; roughly 9.3% are singletons. Sequenced: PBMCs. These receptors all stem from a human donor in good health (CMV status not recorded). Some clones in this sample may be carry-over from other donors' samples.

This clonotype was detected ten times or more. V usage is TRBV7-8 and J usage is TRBJ1-1; 9 bases align to TRBD1. CDR3 length: 15 residues. V lost 5 bases and J lost 8; bases outside the gene matches: 12. Germline V gives CDR1 SGHVS, CDR2 FQNEAQ. CDR3 in amino acids: CASSPGGTGRSEAFF. CDR3 nucleotides: TGTGCCAGCAGCCCAGGGGGGACAGGGCGTTCGGAAGCTTTCTTT.

V and J are TRBV28 and TRBJ1-2; D is perhaps TRBD1 (5 bases). V lost 6 bases and J lost 4, with 15 bases in between. The CDR3 is 14 residues long. Germline CDR1 MDHEN, CDR2 SYDVKM. CDR3 sequence (DNA): TGTGCCAGCAGCACCGGGACGGCGACCTATGGCTACACCTTC. It translates to CASSTGTATYGYTF.

The CDR3 region has the DNA TGTGCCAGCAGCCCTACACTGAGCGAGCAGTACTTC. Translating gives CASSPTLSEQYF. The chain joins TRBV11-1 to TRBJ2-7; D is uncertain. V was trimmed by 5 bases and J by 6 bases, leaving 11 bases between them. This CDR3 is 12 amino acids long. From germline, CDR1 is SGHAT and CDR2 FQDESV (reference sequence).

This clonotype was seen many times. The chain links TRBV14 to TRBJ1-2; the D gene is possibly TRBD1 (6 bases). V was shortened by 5 bases and J by 4 bases, with 11 bases between the two germline ends. The CDR3 consists of 13 residues. CDR1 is SGHDN and CDR2 is FVKESK in the germline V gene. The CDR3 loop is CASSVTGTYGYTF. The CDR3 nucleotides are TGTGCCAGCAGCGTAACAGGGACCTATGGCTACACCTTC.

This clonotype has ten or more counts. This chain connects TRBV7-9 to TRBJ1-6, with D tentatively TRBD1 (5 bases). Looked up from germline, CDR1 is SEHNR and CDR2 is FQNEAQ (reference sequence). The CDR3 covers 19 residues. Trimming pared 0 bases from V and 0 bases from J, leaving 15 bases between. The CDR3, as DNA: TGTGCCAGCAGCTTAGCGGCAGGGAGATTCAGCTCCTATAATTCACCCCTCCACTTT. Translation: CASSLAAGRFSSYNSPLHF.

This clonotype was picked up many times. The rearrangement links TRBV6-2 or TRBV6-3 to TRBJ1-5, with D uncertain. The CDR3 is made up of 16 amino acids. Germline V lookup: CDR1 MNHEY, CDR2 SVGEGT. With 0 bases removed from V and 0 bases from J, the gap between germline ends came to 9 bases. The CDR3 loop is CASSYSMEGSNQPQHF. The CDR3, as DNA: TGTGCCAGCAGTTACTCGATGGAGGGTAGCAATCAGCCCCAGCATTTT.

This clonotype was picked up many times. The chain recombines TRBV29-1 with TRBJ2-1; D is undetermined. In germline, CDR1 is SQVTM, CDR2 ANQGSEA. Trimming cost V 7 bases and J 6 bases, with 13 bases left between them. This CDR3 comprises 12 residues. CDR3 nucleotide sequence: TGCAGCGATGAGAGACAATTCAATGAGCAGTTCTTC. Translation gives CSDERQFNEQFF.

In its sample, this clonotype was seen many times. This chain links TRBV7-9 with TRBJ1-2; 8 positions match TRBD1. With V trimmed by 5 bases and J by 2 bases, 13 bases remained unmatched. This CDR3 region has 17 residues. The germline CDR1 and CDR2 sequences are SEHNR and FQNEAQ (reference sequence). The CDR3 DNA reads as TGTGCCAGCAGCCCCCCCGAGCGGGGACAGGTCAACTATGGCTACACCTTC. It translates to CASSPPERGQVNYGYTF.

This clonotype was detected ten times or more. The J gene is TRBJ1-1, the V gene TRBV7-9; possible D gene TRBD1, 6 bases. In germline, CDR1 is SEHNR, CDR2 FQNEAQ (reference sequence). The germline V and J ends were trimmed by 7 bases and 4 bases, with 22 bases remaining between them. The CDR3 is 16 residues long. CDR3 in amino acids: CASTLATGAEGTEAFF. The CDR3 nucleotides read TGTGCCAGCACCCTTGCTACGGGGGCGGAGGGCACTGAAGCTTTCTTT.

This clonotype was detected a few times. The chain has TRBV20-1 and TRBJ2-3; 10 bases map to TRBD1. Germline assignment: CDR1 DFQATT and CDR2 SNEGSKA (reference sequence). CDR3 length: 15 residues. J lost 1 base, V lost 3 bases, and 4 bases had no gene match. For the CDR3, the DNA is TGCAGTGCTAGGGCGGGGACAGGGGGCACAGATACGCAGTATTTT. Its protein is CSARAGTGGTDTQYF.

This clonotype was detected many times. V usage is TRBV7-2 and J usage is TRBJ1-2; D call uncertain. V shed 5 bases and J shed 8 bases, with 15 bases lying between them. Germline V gives CDR1 SGHTA, CDR2 FQGNSA. This CDR3 has 13 residues. The CDR3 nucleotides are TGTGCCAGCAGCCCGGCCGGAGGAGGAGGCTACACCTTC. It yields the protein CASSPAGGGGYTF.

Ten or more counts support this clonotype. The chain uses TRBV7-8 and TRBJ2-1; 11 bases map to TRBD2. CDR1 and CDR2 (germline): SGHVS, FQNEAQ. This CDR3 is built from 16 residues. With 4 bases clipped from V and 3 bases from J, the junction kept 5 bases outside the gene matches. The CDR3 here is CASSSRLAGFYNEQFF. The CDR3 region has the DNA TGTGCCAGCAGCTCGAGACTAGCGGGGTTCTACAATGAGCAGTTCTTC.

This chain joins TRBV19 and TRBJ2-1; 7 bases line up with TRBD1. The CDR3 totals 15 residues. Per germline, CDR1 LNHDA and CDR2 SQIVND (reference sequence). Unmatched junction bases numbered 7, after V lost 6 bases and J lost 2 bases. The CDR3 DNA is TGTGCCAGTAGGGGGACCGGGACAGCCTACAATGAGCAGTTCTTC. This translates into CASRGTGTAYNEQFF.

In this sample, this clonotype turned up many times. The gene calls are TRBV14 and TRBJ2-3, with a tentative D call TRBD1 (5 bases). Looked up from germline, CDR1 is SGHDN and CDR2 is FVKESK. The CDR3 runs to 18 residues. Trimming shortened V by 0 bases and J by 4 bases, and 20 bases separated the two germline ends. The CDR3 loop reads CASSQEKGVAQFSDTQYF. The CDR3 bases are TGTGCCAGCAGCCAAGAAAAAGGGGTCGCCCAATTTTCAGATACGCAGTATTTT.

This clonotype was counted at least ten times. V gene TRBV7-8 combines with J gene TRBJ1-3, with TRBD1 matching 12 bases. Looked up from germline, CDR1 is SGHVS and CDR2 is FQNEAQ. This CDR3 contains 17 residues. After removal of 1 base from V and 5 bases from J, the junction contained 6 bases not matched to a gene. The CDR3 loop is CASSLVGDRGLRNTIYF. The CDR3 DNA is TGTGCCAGCAGCTTAGTGGGGGACAGGGGGCTTCGAAACACCATATATTTT.

The rearrangement links TRBV29-1 to TRBJ1-2; 8 bases map to TRBD1. J gave up 5 bases and V 4 bases, and 3 bases lay outside the gene matches. The CDR3 covers 12 residues. Germline-derived CDR1 and CDR2 are SQVTM and ANQGSEA. The CDR3 coding sequence is TGCAGCGTTGCGGGACAGGAATATGGCTACACCTTC. Amino acid sequence: CSVAGQEYGYTF.

This clonotype was picked up many times. This rearrangement joins TRBV5-1 to TRBJ2-7, with D tentatively TRBD1 (6 bases). The CDR3 runs to 13 residues. The V gene's germline CDR1 is SGHRS and CDR2 YFSETQ. V was clipped by 4 bases and J by 3 bases, with 11 bases between them. Written as DNA, the CDR3 is TGCGCCAGCAGCATCGGACAGTACTACGAGCAGTACTTC. Its protein is CASSIGQYYEQYF.

The chain has TRBV29-1 and TRBJ2-7; 7 bases align to TRBD1. The germline V gene has CDR1 SQVTM and CDR2 ANQGSEA. The CDR3 is 13 residues long. Losses at the gene ends were 3 bases for V and 3 bases for J; bases not matched to a gene: 5. CDR3 nucleotides: TGCAGCGTTGAGGGGACAGACAGCTACGAGCAGTACTTC. Its protein product is CSVEGTDSYEQYF.

The V and J genes are TRBV2 and TRBJ2-3; TRBD2 matches 8 bases. V trimming: 7 bases; J trimming: 6 bases; junction bases outside the gene matches: 9. The germline CDR1 and CDR2 sequences are SNHLY and FYNNEI. The CDR3 runs to 14 residues. Here the CDR3 reads CASTLGLALDTQYF. In DNA, the CDR3 is TGTGCCAGCACTCTCGGACTAGCTCTGGATACGCAGTATTTT.

This clonotype has ten or more counts. The chain carries TRBV7-2 and TRBJ2-7; D may correspond to TRBD1 or TRBD2 (5 bases each). Germline V CDR1 and CDR2: SGHTA, FQGNSA. This CDR3 comprises 15 residues. V was cut by 2 bases and J by 1 base, with 12 bases left in between. The CDR3 loop reads CASSLSGPRSYEQYF. CDR3 coding DNA: TGTGCCAGCAGCTTATCGGGGCCCCGATCCTACGAGCAGTACTTC.

Ten or more counts support this clonotype. The chain recombines TRBV12-3 or TRBV12-4 with TRBJ2-3; the D gene is possibly TRBD1 (7 bases). The CDR3 has 15 residues. Trimming stripped 3 bases from V and 0 bases from J, with 10 bases between. The CDR3 sequence is CASSLTGRSTDTQYF. CDR3 DNA: TGTGCCAGCAGTTTGACAGGGAGGAGCACAGATACGCAGTATTTT.

The sample holds many counts of this clonotype. J is TRBJ2-5 and V is TRBV29-1; 9 bases fit TRBD2. Per germline, CDR1 SQVTM and CDR2 ANQGSEA. The CDR3 has 14 residues. Unmatched junction bases numbered 5, after V lost 4 bases and J lost 2 bases. The CDR3 reads CSVVLAGIQETQYF. DNA for the CDR3: TGCAGCGTTGTACTAGCGGGCATTCAAGAGACCCAGTACTTC. The full variable domain, its missing parts supplied by reference TRBV29-1 and TRBJ2-5, is SAVISQKPSRDICQRGTSLTIQCQVDSQVTMMFWYRQQPGQSLTLIATANQGSEATYESGFVIDKFPISRPNLTFSTLTVSNMSPEDSSIYLCSVVLAGIQETQYFGPGTRLLVL.

This clonotype occurred many times. The chain is built from TRBV6-2 or TRBV6-3 and TRBJ2-7; D not resolved. This CDR3 is built from 17 residues. The V end was cut by 4 bases, the J end by 9 bases, with 28 bases between. The germline V gene encodes CDR1 MNHEY and CDR2 SVGEGT. CDR3 sequence reads: CASSSIPRDGRGFGQYV. The CDR3, as DNA: TGTGCCAGCAGTTCCATTCCCCGAGACGGACGTGGGTTCGGGCAGTACGTC.

This clonotype was seen ten or more times. J is TRBJ1-2 and V is TRBV20-1, with TRBD1 identical over 10 bases. V was pared by 4 bases and J by 4 bases, with 9 bases of the junction left unmatched. Germline V lookup: CDR1 DFQATT, CDR2 SNEGSKA (reference sequence). This CDR3 has 15 amino acids. The CDR3, as DNA: TGCAGTGCTACTCCGGGGACAGGGGCCCTCTATGGCTACACCTTC. It codes for CSATPGTGALYGYTF.